Below, one T cell receptor beta chain is given with its context. The target antigen is unknown. The data were taken from a study of T cell responses to AZD1222 COVID-19 vaccine. Study-wide points: Across the whole spike, CD4 TCRs peaked at regions 160-218 and 743-854.

TCRdb's table, derived via immunoSEQ multiplex PCR, lists solely in-frame clones and lacks some. The sample includes 110,000 or so clones, about 87% seen only once; the top ten take about 6%. The length of the CDR3 is 12 residues. Trimming took 1 base from V and 10 from J, leaving 8 bases between them. The sequence was obtained from an adult who received the AZD1222 COVID-19 vaccine. Material: peripheral blood, obtained 28 days after the second AZD1222 dose. This chain joins TRBV12-3 or TRBV12-4 and TRBJ2-1, with D unresolved. The CDR3 DNA follows: TGTGCCAGCAGTTTAGGGCGACCCGAGCAGTTCTTC. Translating gives CASSLGRPEQFF.